What follows are 26 T cell receptor beta chains derived from one specimen sequenced in a study of T cell responses to AZD1222 COVID-19 vaccine. The table came from immunoSEQ multiplex PCR; TCRdb's copy has only in-frame clones and leaves some out. The sample has roughly 99,000 clones, roughly 90% seen once. Material: peripheral blood, obtained on day 0 of AZD1222 vaccination. These receptors were taken from an adult in good health.

The chain is built from TRBV6-2 or TRBV6-3 and TRBJ2-1; D uncertain. This CDR3 region has 12 residues. The V gene lost 5 bases and the J gene lost 9 bases, with 11 bases spanning the gap. Germline lookup yields CDR1 MNHEY and CDR2 SVGEGT. The CDR3 loop is CASSPSRREQFF. In nucleotides, the CDR3 is TGTGCCAGCAGTCCCTCTCGCCGTGAGCAGTTCTTC.

CDR3 region: CASSHRQGTYEQYF. The DNA for the CDR3 is TGTGCCAGCAGTCACAGACAGGGTACCTACGAGCAGTACTTC. The chain links TRBV27 to TRBJ2-7; 7 bases fit TRBD1. CDR3 length: 14 amino acids. CDR1 is MNHEY, CDR2 SMNVEV, per germline (reference sequence). V was clipped by 5 bases and J by 2 bases; unmatched bases: 6.

The chain recombines TRBV7-6 with TRBJ1-1, with 7 bases that match TRBD1. The CDR3 has 18 residues. Germline V gives CDR1 SGHVS, CDR2 FNYEAQ. Unmatched junction bases numbered 16, after V lost 3 bases and J lost 3 bases. CDR3 in DNA: TGTGCCAGCAGCTTCAGGCCCCTCCTCAGGGACAGAGACACTGAAGCTTTCTTT. Protein product: CASSFRPLLRDRDTEAFF. Supplemented by reference TRBV7-6 and TRBJ1-1, the full variable domain reads GAGVSQSPRYKVTKRGQDVALRCDPISGHVSLYWYRQALGQGPEFLTYFNYEAQQDKSGLPNDRFSAERPEGSISTLTIQRTEQRDSAMYRCASSFRPLLRDRDTEAFFGQGTRLTVV.

The chain employs TRBV7-2 and TRBJ1-2; possibly TRBD1 for D (5 bases). Germline V lookup: CDR1 SGHTA, CDR2 FQGNSA. This CDR3 has 15 residues. V dropped 0 bases and J dropped 2 bases, with 10 bases sitting between them. In DNA form, the CDR3 reads TGTGCCAGCAGCTTAGCGCCAGGGCCGAACTATGGCTACACCTTC. This codes for CASSLAPGPNYGYTF.

V gene TRBV9 combines with J gene TRBJ2-7; unclear D gene. This CDR3 contains 13 residues. Germline V CDR1 and CDR2: SGDLS, YYNGEE. V lost 4 bases and J lost 3, with 11 bases in between. In nucleotides, the CDR3 is TGTGCCAGCAGCCCCACCTTAGTCTACGAGCAGTACTTC. It codes for CASSPTLVYEQYF. The full variable domain, its missing parts supplied by reference TRBV9 and TRBJ2-7, is DSGVTQTPKHLITATGQRVTLRCSPRSGDLSVYWYQQSLDQGLQFLIQYYNGEERAKGNILERFSAQQFPDLHSELNLSSLELGDSALYFCASSPTLVYEQYFGPGTRLTVT.

This rearrangement joins TRBV19 to TRBJ2-1, with 12 positions matching TRBD2. Per the germline V gene, CDR1 is LNHDA and CDR2 is SQIVND (reference sequence). The CDR3 is 18 amino acids. J lost 6 bases, V lost 5 bases, and 14 bases had no gene match. The CDR3 loop is CASSLQEWTSGIFNEQFF. CDR3 sequence (DNA): TGTGCCAGTAGTCTTCAAGAATGGACTAGCGGGATATTCAATGAGCAGTTCTTC. The full variable domain, with the rest looked up from reference TRBV19 and TRBJ2-1, is DGGITQSPKYLFRKEGQNVTLSCEQNLNHDAMYWYRQDPGQGLRLIYYSQIVNDFQKGDIAEGYSVSREKKESFPLTVTSAQKNPTAFYLCASSLQEWTSGIFNEQFFGPGTRLTVL.

The table lists this clone with a few counts. The rearrangement joins TRBV3-1 (or the pseudogene TRBV3-2) to TRBJ2-4, with 15 bases that match TRBD2. The CDR3 loop spans 19 amino acids. V was clipped by 1 base and J by 0 bases; unmatched bases: 4. From germline, CDR1 is LGHDT and CDR2 YNNKEL (reference sequence). CDR3 nucleotide sequence: TGTGCCAGCAGCCAAGGCCGGACTAGCGGGAGGGTAGCCAAAAACATTCAGTACTTC. It specifies CASSQGRTSGRVAKNIQYF.

In its sample, this clone was seen once. The chain uses TRBV4-3 and TRBJ2-3, with 9 nucleotides matching TRBD1. The V gene's germline CDR1 is LGHNA and CDR2 YSLEER. This CDR3 comprises 16 residues. Trimming removed 1 base from V and 1 base from J; junction bases left unmatched: 3. The CDR3 sequence: CASSQGDRAGTDTQYF. The CDR3 coding sequence is TGCGCCAGCAGCCAAGGGGACAGGGCGGGCACAGATACGCAGTATTTT.

The V gene is TRBV7-2, the J gene TRBJ2-1, with TRBD2 matching 11 bases. The CDR3 loop spans 15 amino acids. Germline CDR1 reads SGHTA; CDR2 reads FQGNSA. The V segment lost 0 bases and the J segment 9 bases; nucleotides outside the gene matches: 4. The CDR3 loop is CASSLATSGVAEQFF. The DNA for the CDR3 is TGTGCCAGCAGCTTAGCGACTAGCGGGGTGGCTGAGCAGTTCTTC.

The CDR3 sequence: CASSYGQVLQETQYF. The CDR3 coding sequence is TGTGCCAGCAGCTACGGACAGGTCCTACAAGAGACCCAGTACTTC. The V and J genes are TRBV11-2 and TRBJ2-5, with TRBD1 matching 7 bases. CDR3 length equals 15 residues. V gave up 4 bases and J gave up 2 bases; unmatched junction bases: 7. CDR1 is SGHAT and CDR2 is FQNNGV in the germline V gene.

The DNA of the CDR3 is TGTGCCAGCAGCTTAGGGGGGAGTGCCTACGAGCAGTACTTC. Protein: CASSLGGSAYEQYF. The chain recombines TRBV7-3 with TRBJ2-7; the D gene is possibly TRBD2 (6 bases). The CDR3 is made up of 14 amino acids. In germline, CDR1 is SGHTA, CDR2 FQGTGA. V gave up 2 bases and J gave up 2 bases, with 10 bases separating them.

This clone was seen once. The CDR3: CASSGRASGRANEQFF. The DNA for the CDR3 is TGTGCCAGCAGTGGTAGGGCTAGCGGGAGGGCCAATGAGCAGTTCTTC. V is TRBV2 and J is TRBJ2-1; 12 bases fit TRBD2. This CDR3 spans 16 amino acids. The trim removed 4 bases at V and 6 bases at J, leaving 7 bases unmatched. Germline CDR1 SNHLY, CDR2 FYNNEI.

The CDR3 loop is CASSGQGPLSGNTIYF. As DNA, the CDR3 is TGTGCCAGCAGTGGACAGGGGCCCCTCTCTGGAAACACCATATATTTT. The chain couples TRBV25-1 to TRBJ1-3; TRBD1 aligns across 8 bases. Trimming took 4 bases from V and 0 from J; bases not matched to a gene: 5. Germline V gene data show CDR1 as MGHDK and CDR2 as SYGVNS. The CDR3 is 16 amino acids.

V and J are TRBV15 and TRBJ2-2; tentatively, D is TRBD1 (5 bases). CDR1 and CDR2 (germline): LNHNV, YYDKDF (reference sequence). The CDR3 has 12 amino acids. V was clipped by 4 bases and J by 7 bases, with 7 bases between them. The CDR3 DNA is TGTGCCACCAGCACAGGGTTCGGGGAGCTGTTTTTT. This gives the protein CATSTGFGELFF. Filled out from reference TRBV15 and TRBJ2-2, the complete variable domain reads DAMVIQNPRYQVTQFGKPVTLSCSQTLNHNVMYWYQQKSSQAPKLLFHYYDKDFNNEADTPDNFQSRRPNTSFCFLDIRSPGLGDTAMYLCATSTGFGELFFGEGSRLTVL.

The table lists this clone with a count of one. V and J are TRBV9 and TRBJ1-1; possible D gene TRBD1, 5 bases. The germline CDR1 and CDR2 sequences are SGDLS and YYNGEE. V lost 4 bases and J 1 base, leaving 11 bases between the germline ends. The CDR3 loop spans 14 amino acids. The CDR3 protein is CASSPYQGNTEAFF. DNA of the CDR3: TGTGCCAGCAGCCCGTACCAGGGGAACACTGAAGCTTTCTTT. Combining the CDR3 with reference TRBV9 and TRBJ1-1 gives the whole variable domain DSGVTQTPKHLITATGQRVTLRCSPRSGDLSVYWYQQSLDQGLQFLIQYYNGEERAKGNILERFSAQQFPDLHSELNLSSLELGDSALYFCASSPYQGNTEAFFGQGTRLTVV.

This sequence joins TRBV28 and TRBJ2-7, with TRBD2 identical over 9 bases. CDR3 length: 13 residues. J was trimmed by 2 bases and V by 10 bases; bases with no gene match: 6. Germline V gene data show CDR1 as MDHEN and CDR2 as SYDVKM. CDR3 in amino acids: CATISGRTYEQYF. The CDR3 nucleotides read TGTGCCACCATTAGCGGGAGAACCTACGAGCAGTACTTC. The whole variable domain, filled in from reference TRBV28 and TRBJ2-7, reads DVKVTQSSRYLVKRTGEKVFLECVQDMDHENMFWYRQDPGLGLRLIYFSYDVKMKEKGDIPEGYSVSREKKERFSLILESASTNQTSMYLCATISGRTYEQYFGPGTRLTVT.

This clone was found once. The chain combines TRBV24-1 with TRBJ2-7; D is uncertain. CDR3 length equals 22 residues. Germline CDR1 is KGHDR and CDR2 is SFDVKD. Trimming pared 3 bases from V and 4 bases from J, leaving 36 bases between. The DNA for the CDR3 is TGTGCCACCAGTGATCGTCTTGCAACGGGTAGGGTGAGGACCCCCCGACGGTACGAGCAGTACTTC. Residues: CATSDRLATGRVRTPRRYEQYF.

The chain employs TRBV18 and TRBJ1-5, with 8 bases identical to TRBD1. V was clipped by 2 bases and J by 11 bases; unmatched bases: 8. The CDR3 sequence is 14 residues long. Germline V gives CDR1 KGHSH, CDR2 LQKENI. The chain's CDR3 is CASSPGQGSISQHF. The DNA of the CDR3 is TGTGCCAGCTCACCAGGACAGGGCTCCATTTCCCAGCATTTT.

The chain combines TRBV7-8 with TRBJ1-2; weak D call: TRBD1 (6 bases). V dropped 4 bases and J dropped 4 bases, with 19 bases sitting between them. The CDR3 totals 16 residues. CDR1 is SGHVS and CDR2 is FQNEAQ in the germline V gene. The CDR3 nucleotides read TGTGCCAGCAGCTACCGACTGGCAGGGGCAATCTATGGCTACACCTTC. This encodes CASSYRLAGAIYGYTF.

The chain uses TRBV5-1 and TRBJ1-1; tentatively, D is TRBD1 (5 bases). Trimming took 5 bases from V and 1 from J, leaving 18 bases between them. This CDR3 has 16 residues. Germline V gives CDR1 SGHRS, CDR2 YFSETQ. CDR3 DNA: TGCGCCAGCAGACCCCCCGAGATGGGGGGGAACACTGAAGCTTTCTTT. Translation: CASRPPEMGGNTEAFF.

The rearrangement joins TRBV5-1 to TRBJ1-4; D is unclear. V lost 0 bases and J 6 bases, leaving 12 bases between the germline ends. The CDR3 has 15 amino acids. CDR1 and CDR2 from the germline V gene are SGHRS and YFSETQ. As DNA, the CDR3 is TGCGCCAGCAGCTTGGCCCGACTCGGCGATGAAAAACTGTTTTTT. This translates into CASSLARLGDEKLFF.

Note on this clone: Other DNA sequences from this sample encode an identical CDR3 as well. The V call is TRBV19, the J call TRBJ1-5; D is perhaps TRBD1 (5 bases). The length of the CDR3 is 14 residues. Trimming took 6 bases from V and 3 from J, leaving 12 bases between them. The germline V gene has CDR1 LNHDA and CDR2 SQIVND (reference sequence). CDR3 residues: CASRGQGSNQPQHF. CDR3 nucleotide sequence: TGTGCCAGTAGAGGGCAGGGATCCAATCAGCCCCAGCATTTT.

V usage is TRBV6-2 or TRBV6-3 and J usage is TRBJ2-7, with unresolved D. Germline V gene data show CDR1 as MNHEY and CDR2 as SVGEGT. The V gene lost 1 base and the J gene lost 3 bases, with 13 bases spanning the gap. The CDR3 totals 15 residues. The CDR3 coding sequence is TGTGCCAGCAGTTACTGGTCCAGCGCCAGCTACGAGCAGTACTTC. It codes for CASSYWSSASYEQYF.

This clone was seen just once. This rearrangement joins TRBV24-1 to TRBJ2-3; the D is unclear. Deletions cut 5 bases from V and 2 bases from J, with 13 bases between. CDR3 length equals 15 residues. Germline assignment: CDR1 KGHDR and CDR2 SFDVKD. The chain's CDR3 is CATSAADGYTDTQYF. The CDR3 bases are TGTGCCACCAGTGCGGCAGACGGATACACAGATACGCAGTATTTT.

The rearrangement uses TRBV13 and TRBJ1-1; D might be TRBD1 (5 bases). Germline V gene sequence: CDR1 PRHDT, CDR2 FYEKMQ (reference sequence). This CDR3 region has 14 residues. V gave up 4 bases and J gave up 5 bases, with 14 bases separating them. The CDR3 region is CASSSPTRGTEAFF. As DNA, the CDR3 is TGTGCCAGCAGCTCCCCCACGCGGGGGACTGAAGCTTTCTTT.

The chain combines TRBV3-1 (or the pseudogene TRBV3-2) with TRBJ2-5, with TRBD2 as a possible D gene (5 bases). Germline lookup yields CDR1 LGHDT and CDR2 YNNKEL (reference sequence). Trimming pared 3 bases from V and 3 bases from J, leaving 5 bases between. The CDR3 length is 12 residues. Written as DNA, the CDR3 is TGTGCCAGCAGCCAGGGAGAAGAGACCCAGTACTTC. It encodes CASSQGEETQYF.